The 25 T cell receptor beta chains in this list originate from one sample, sequenced in a study of metastatic and nonmetastatic thyroid tumors (dated by TCRdb to the early 2020s). The protocol used for the library was PCR. Sequencer: Illumina HiSeq 4000. In-frame beta chains were kept once TCRdb had trimmed the public reads at Q25 with fastp and called clones with MiXCR. The sample contains under 35,000 clones, 20% to 25% of them found a single time. The top ten hold less than 9.5% of the sample. No treatment had been received by any patient before thyroid surgery. The sequenced material came from blood. Receptor source: a female donor with papillary thyroid cancer or a benign thyroid nodule (not recorded which). Some clones in this sample may be carry-over from other donors' samples.

The J gene is TRBJ2-7, the V gene TRBV30; D unclear. The CDR3 spans 12 residues. V was shortened by 1 base and J by 4 bases, with 8 bases between the two germline ends. CDR1 GTSNPN and CDR2 SVGIG come from the germline V gene (reference sequence). CDR3 protein: CAWSDPRYEQYF. The CDR3, as DNA: TGTGCCTGGAGTGATCCTAGGTACGAGCAGTACTTC.

This clone was counted ten times or more. This chain joins TRBV19 and TRBJ2-3; TRBD2 matches 16 bases. V shed 3 bases and J 5 bases; nucleotides not matched to a gene: 5. CDR1 LNHDA and CDR2 SQIVND come from the germline V gene (reference sequence). This CDR3 is built from 17 residues. The CDR3 here is CASSMGLAGGPRDTQYF. The CDR3 nucleotides read TGTGCCAGTAGTATGGGACTAGCGGGAGGGCCGCGAGATACGCAGTATTTT.

Only a few counts were recorded for this clone. The V gene is TRBV19, the J gene TRBJ1-1; D not resolved. This CDR3 has 11 residues. Germline V lookup: CDR1 LNHDA, CDR2 SQIVND (reference sequence). Trimming cost V 4 bases and J 10 bases, with 10 bases left between them. In DNA, the CDR3 is TGTGCCAGTAGTACCGTGGGGATAGCTTTCTTT. Translating it yields CASSTVGIAFF. The full variable domain, rest sourced from reference TRBV19 and TRBJ1-1, is DGGITQSPKYLFRKEGQNVTLSCEQNLNHDAMYWYRQDPGQGLRLIYYSQIVNDFQKGDIAEGYSVSREKKESFPLTVTSAQKNPTAFYLCASSTVGIAFFGQGTRLTVV.

Ten or more counts support this clone. The J gene is TRBJ1-3, the V gene TRBV30; 8 bases are a match to TRBD1. Looked up from germline, CDR1 is GTSNPN and CDR2 is SVGIG (reference sequence). The ends lost 1 base at V and 0 bases at J; junction bases unmatched: 11. CDR3 length equals 18 residues. The CDR3 DNA reads TGTGCCTGGAGTGACAGACTACAGGGGACAGGCTCTGGAAACACCATATATTTT. Protein product: CAWSDRLQGTGSGNTIYF.

This clone was seen at least ten times. This sequence joins TRBV18 and TRBJ2-3; TRBD1 matches at 10 bases. Germline V gives CDR1 KGHSH, CDR2 LQKENI. J gave up 2 bases and V 6 bases, and 8 bases lay outside the gene matches. This CDR3 region has 16 residues. DNA for the CDR3: TGTGCCAGCTCTCCCCGGGACAGGGGATCCACAGATACGCAGTATTTT. Protein: CASSPRDRGSTDTQYF. The variable domain in full, completed from reference TRBV18 and TRBJ2-3, reads NAGVMQNPRHLVRRRGQEARLRCSPMKGHSHVYWYRQLPEEGLKFMVYLQKENIIDESGMPKERFSAEFPKEGPSILRIQQVVRGDSAAYFCASSPRDRGSTDTQYFGPGTRLTVL.

This clone has at least ten counts. The chain links TRBV9 to TRBJ1-2; D gene ambiguous. Germline-derived CDR1 and CDR2 are SGDLS and YYNGEE. The CDR3 covers 13 residues. V dropped 8 bases and J dropped 4 bases, with 15 bases sitting between them. DNA for the CDR3: TGTGCCAGTTTGCGGGCCCCGGGCTATGGCTACACCTTC. Amino acids: CASLRAPGYGYTF.

This clone was seen only a few times. CDR3 sequence (DNA): TGTGCCAGCAGGGAACAGGGAAGGGAGAATTCACCCCTCCACTTT. This codes for CASREQGRENSPLHF. V usage is TRBV12-3 or TRBV12-4 and J usage is TRBJ1-6; a weak D match, TRBD1 (6 bases). With 6 bases removed from V and 7 bases from J, the gap between germline ends came to 16 bases. This CDR3 is 15 amino acids long.

This clone was observed many times. The chain carries TRBV3-1 and TRBJ1-2; TRBD1 aligns across 8 bases. This CDR3 is built from 12 residues. Germline V gene lookup returns CDR1 LGHDT and CDR2 YNNKEL (reference sequence). J lost 7 bases, V lost 4 bases, and 2 bases had no gene match. CDR3 DNA sequence: TGTGCCAGCAGCCTCGGACAGGGTGGCTACACCTTC. Translation gives CASSLGQGGYTF.

V usage is TRBV12-3 or TRBV12-4 and J usage is TRBJ2-2; unclear D gene. The CDR3 is made up of 11 amino acids. V was clipped by 6 bases and J by 7 bases, with 6 bases between them. As DNA, the CDR3 is TGTGCCAGCAGGTATGGCGGGGAGCTGTTTTTT. Encoded protein: CASRYGGELFF.

This clone was found a few times. The chain links TRBV6-1 to TRBJ2-7; TRBD2 matches at 12 bases. The CDR3 runs to 15 residues. The trim removed 8 bases at V and 7 bases at J, leaving 12 bases unmatched. Germline CDR1 MNHNS, CDR2 SASEGT. The CDR3 nucleotides read TGTGCCAGCGGCTCGACTAGCGGGGGTTTTGGGGAGCAGTACTTC. This gives the protein CASGSTSGGFGEQYF.

There are many counts of this clone. The J gene is TRBJ1-6, the V gene TRBV20-1, with TRBD1 identical over 7 bases. From germline, CDR1 is DFQATT and CDR2 SNEGSKA (reference sequence). The CDR3 sequence is 14 residues long. The J segment lost 6 bases and the V segment lost 6 bases, leaving 8 bases of the junction unmatched. In nucleotides, the CDR3 is TGCAGTGCCCAGGGGGAAGGGAGTAATTCACCCCTCCACTTT. This encodes CSAQGEGSNSPLHF.

The chain employs TRBV30 and TRBJ1-4; D remains ambiguous. CDR3 length: 11 amino acids. The germline gives CDR1 GTSNPN, CDR2 SVGIG (reference sequence). V lost 2 bases, J lost 8 bases, and 6 bases lay in between. The CDR3 loop is CAWSPAEKLFF. CDR3 DNA sequence: TGTGCCTGGAGTCCCGCAGAAAAACTGTTTTTT.

With regard to this clone: The CDR3 does not end in the conserved phenylalanine or tryptophan, so this is likely a read error. The chain joins TRBV19 to TRBJ2-3; D is ambiguous. This CDR3 spans 14 amino acids. Germline V CDR1 and CDR2: LNHDA, SQIVND (reference sequence). Trimming pared 8 bases from V and 6 bases from J, leaving 18 bases between. CDR3 bases: TGTGCCAGTCGTCCCCGGCGCATCGGGGATACGCAGTATGTT. Protein: CASRPRRIGDTQYV.

The gene calls are TRBV2 and TRBJ2-3; the D is unclear. The germline CDR1 and CDR2 sequences are SNHLY and FYNNEI. The germline V and J ends were trimmed by 0 bases and 4 bases, with 17 bases remaining between them. This CDR3 comprises 17 residues. CDR3 bases: TGTGCCAGCAGTGAAGCGCTTATAGCTGTAGCATCAGATACGCAGTATTTT. Translation gives CASSEALIAVASDTQYF.

This clone was observed at least ten times. J is TRBJ1-1 and V is TRBV5-1; no firm D call. Germline CDR1 SGHRS, CDR2 YFSETQ. This CDR3 is built from 17 residues. V was shortened by 1 base and J by 0 bases, with 16 bases between the two germline ends. CDR3 sequence: CASSLSPAASMNTEAFF. The DNA for the CDR3 is TGCGCCAGCAGCTTGTCGCCCGCCGCTAGCATGAACACTGAAGCTTTCTTT.

This clone is labeled medium-sized. V is TRBV20-1 and J is TRBJ2-7; 9 nucleotides match TRBD2. The CDR3 sequence is 14 residues long. CDR1 is DFQATT and CDR2 is SNEGSKA in the germline V gene (reference sequence). The trim removed 4 bases at V and 3 bases at J, leaving 7 bases unmatched. CDR3 nucleotide sequence: TGCAGTGCTATACCCACTAGCGGGCTCTACGAGCAGTACTTC. Encoded protein: CSAIPTSGLYEQYF.

This clone is deemed medium-sized. The chain links TRBV24-1 to TRBJ2-7, with a tentative D call TRBD2 (6 bases). V lost 4 bases and J 0 bases, leaving 9 bases between the germline ends. The CDR3 loop spans 14 amino acids. CDR1 KGHDR and CDR2 SFDVKD come from the germline V gene. In DNA, the CDR3 is TGTGCCACCAGTGAGACCGGGAGCTCCTACGAGCAGTACTTC. Translating it yields CATSETGSSYEQYF.

Worth noting for this clone: A read error may explain this, as a much larger clone is one base away. The sample carries other DNA sequences with the same CDR3. V and J are TRBV3-1 and TRBJ2-5; 11 bases are a match to TRBD1. This CDR3 is built from 13 residues. The germline V gene has CDR1 LGHDT and CDR2 YNNKEL (reference sequence). CDR3 sequence: CARWTGGSETQYF. The CDR3 nucleotides are TGTGCTCGCTGGACAGGGGGCAGTGAGACCCAGTACTTC.

This clone has only a few counts. V and J are TRBV7-2 and TRBJ2-1, with D maybe TRBD2 (5 bases). The CDR3 is 14 amino acids. V was shortened by 2 bases and J by 6 bases, with 11 bases between the two germline ends. CDR1 is SGHTA and CDR2 is FQGNSA in the germline V gene. The CDR3 DNA sequence: TGTGCCAGCAGCTTAATAGGCGGGTGCAATGAGCAGTTCTTC. This encodes CASSLIGGCNEQFF.

This clone has ten or more counts. The CDR3 here is CASSRGQGARSNQPQHF. The CDR3 DNA reads as TGTGCCAGCAGCCGGGGACAGGGGGCGAGAAGCAATCAGCCCCAGCATTTT. V usage is TRBV27 and J usage is TRBJ1-5; the match to TRBD1 covers 12 bases. The CDR3 runs 17 residues. The germline V gene encodes CDR1 MNHEY and CDR2 SMNVEV (reference sequence). J gave up 1 base and V 6 bases, and 7 bases lay outside the gene matches.

This clone is categorized as medium-sized. The chain's CDR3 is CASTLDGPSSYEQYF. The CDR3 bases are TGTGCCAGCACCCTCGACGGGCCCTCCTCCTACGAGCAGTACTTC. J is TRBJ2-7 and V is TRBV6-2 or TRBV6-3, with D unclear. Trimming left V 7 bases short and J 0 bases short, with 16 bases between. The CDR3 runs 15 residues. The V gene's germline CDR1 is MNHEY and CDR2 SVGEGT.

This clone has only a few counts. The V call is TRBV2, the J call TRBJ2-5, with 7 bases identical to TRBD2. The J segment lost 7 bases and the V segment lost 4 bases, leaving 9 bases of the junction unmatched. CDR3 length: 14 residues. Germline values: CDR1 SNHLY, CDR2 FYNNEI. Written as DNA, the CDR3 is TGTGCCAGCAGTGTGAACTCGGGGGGAGGGACCCAGTACTTC. This translates into CASSVNSGGGTQYF. The variable domain in full, completed from reference TRBV2 and TRBJ2-5, reads EPEVTQTPSHQVTQMGQEVILRCVPISNHLYFYWYRQILGQKVEFLVSFYNNEISEKSEIFDDQFSVERPDGSNFTLKIRSTKLEDSAMYFCASSVNSGGGTQYFGPGTRLLVL.

This clone was counted ten times or more. This chain joins TRBV12-3 or TRBV12-4 and TRBJ1-1; weak D call: TRBD1 (5 bases). The CDR3 runs to 12 residues. V lost 8 bases to trimming and J lost 5 bases, with 12 bases between them. The CDR3 DNA reads as TGTGCCAGCTCCGGCGGGGGGACTGAAGCTTTCTTT. Amino acids: CASSGGGTEAFF.

Remarks on this clone: The junction departs from germline at one end; a sequencing error may be responsible. The V call is TRBV15, the J call TRBJ2-3; the match to TRBD1 covers 10 bases. There are 15 residues in the CDR3. Germline CDR1 reads LNHNV; CDR2 reads YYDKDF (reference sequence). The CDR3 coding sequence is TGTGCCACCAATCCGGACAGGGGGAGTGCTGATAGGCAGTATTTT. Residues: CATNPDRGSADRQYF.

This clone was recorded a few times. This chain connects TRBV6-1 to TRBJ1-2; 7 nucleotides agree with TRBD1. This CDR3 has 17 amino acids. Germline V gene lookup returns CDR1 MNHNS and CDR2 SASEGT. V lost 5 bases, J lost 4 bases, and 16 bases stayed unmatched. This CDR3 is CASSPTARQGTVYGYTF. The CDR3 coding sequence is TGTGCCAGCAGTCCAACGGCTAGACAGGGAACAGTCTATGGCTACACCTTC.